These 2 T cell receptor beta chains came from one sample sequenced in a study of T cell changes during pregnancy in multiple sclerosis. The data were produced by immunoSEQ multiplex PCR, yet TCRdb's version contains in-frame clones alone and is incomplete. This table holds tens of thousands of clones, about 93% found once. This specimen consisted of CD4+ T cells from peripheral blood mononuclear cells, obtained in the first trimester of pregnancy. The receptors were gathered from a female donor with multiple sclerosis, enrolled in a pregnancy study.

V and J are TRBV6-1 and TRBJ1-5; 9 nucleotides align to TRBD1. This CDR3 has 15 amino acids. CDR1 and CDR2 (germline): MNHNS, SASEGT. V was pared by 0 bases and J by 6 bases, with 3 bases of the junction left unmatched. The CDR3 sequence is CASSEAGTGFQPQHF. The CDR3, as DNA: TGTGCCAGCAGTGAAGCGGGGACAGGGTTTCAGCCCCAGCATTTT.

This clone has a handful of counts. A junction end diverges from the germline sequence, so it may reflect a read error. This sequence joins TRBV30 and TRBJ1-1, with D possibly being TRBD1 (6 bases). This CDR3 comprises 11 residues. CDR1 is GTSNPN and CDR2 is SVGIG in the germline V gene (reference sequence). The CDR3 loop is CAWSVGDKRTF. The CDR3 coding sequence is TGTGCCTGGAGTGTAGGGGACAAACGAACCTTT.